Detailed here is one T cell receptor beta chain. Its antigen is as yet unknown. A read error is possible here, since a much larger clone lies one base away. Points from the study as a whole: Tumor Treg TCRs overlapped most with tumor naive CD4+ cells.

After constant-region reverse-primer amplification, full-length variable regions underwent semi-nested PCR with Nested Universal Primer A. Using its own MiXCR run on the 5' RACE reads, TCRdb lists one record per CDR3 protein. The table shows under 35,000 distinct CDR3 sequences, with roughly 25% occurring only once. The memory fraction was CD4+CD45RO+CD25- cells. The CDR3 sequence is 16 residues long. V gave up 4 bases and J gave up 3 bases; unmatched junction bases: 3. This rearrangement joins TRBV12-3 or TRBV12-4 to TRBJ2-2; TRBD2 agrees at 12 bases. The sequence derives from a female donor with breast cancer. The sequenced material came from memory CD4+ T cells sorted from blood. Documented subset: memory CD4+ T cells, CD4+CD45RO+CD25-. The DNA for the CDR3 is TGTGCCAGCAGTTCCCGGACTAGCGGGGACACCGGGGAGCTGTTTTTT. This sequence encodes CASSSRTSGDTGELFF.